Listed here are 30 T cell receptor beta chains from one sample, sequenced in a study of identical twins. TCRdb reprocessed the 5' RACE reads with MiXCR, giving one entry per CDR3 protein. The data contain fewer than 250,000 distinct CDR3 sequences, around 10% of them singletons. The sequencing input was memory (CD45RO+) T cells sorted from blood. The receptors come from a woman under 30 in good health.

V gene TRBV5-1 combines with J gene TRBJ1-1, with D possibly matching TRBD1 (5 bases). This CDR3 has 13 residues. CDR1 SGHRS and CDR2 YFSETQ come from the germline V gene. The V and J ends lost 4 bases and 4 bases respectively, with 11 bases between them. CDR3 sequence: CASSLATATEAFF. CDR3 nucleotides: TGCGCCAGCAGCCTCGCGACAGCCACTGAAGCTTTCTTT.

This clonotype was recorded a few times. V and J are TRBV20-1 and TRBJ2-7, with a tentative D call TRBD2 (5 bases). The V end was cut by 0 bases, the J end by 7 bases, with 19 bases between. The CDR3 spans 15 residues. From germline, CDR1 is DFQATT and CDR2 SNEGSKA (reference sequence). CDR3 amino acids: CSARDSTREPVEQYF. The CDR3 DNA reads as TGCAGTGCTAGAGACTCGACCCGGGAACCGGTTGAGCAGTACTTC.

This clonotype was seen many times. The V call is TRBV20-1, the J call TRBJ2-1; 11 bases match TRBD2. Germline-derived CDR1 and CDR2 are DFQATT and SNEGSKA (reference sequence). V dropped 3 bases and J dropped 4; count of bases not matched to a gene: 5. CDR3 size: 15 residues. DNA for the CDR3: TGCAGTGCTAGGGCACTAGCGGGAGTGTACAATGAGCAGTTCTTC. It specifies CSARALAGVYNEQFF.

This clonotype has just a few counts. The chain has TRBV7-9 and TRBJ1-2, with D perhaps matching TRBD1 (5 bases). From germline, CDR1 is SEHNR and CDR2 FQNEAQ (reference sequence). V dropped 5 bases and J dropped 8 bases, with 12 bases sitting between them. The CDR3 spans 12 residues. The CDR3 sequence: CASSPKQDGYTF. In nucleotides, the CDR3 is TGTGCCAGCAGCCCAAAACAGGACGGCTACACCTTC.

There are a few counts of this clonotype. This chain links TRBV28 with TRBJ2-7; 7 nucleotides line up with TRBD2. The V and J ends lost 9 bases and 7 bases, in that order; junction bases with no gene match: 15. Per germline, CDR1 MDHEN and CDR2 SYDVKM. The CDR3 consists of 14 residues. The chain's CDR3 is CASFESSGPREQYF. DNA for the CDR3: TGTGCCAGTTTCGAGTCTAGCGGTCCCCGGGAGCAGTACTTC.

This clonotype was seen many times. The chain carries TRBV12-3 or TRBV12-4 and TRBJ2-1, with D tentatively TRBD1 or TRBD2 (5 bases each). CDR3 length: 14 residues. Trimming cost V 6 bases and J 7 bases, with 16 bases left between them. CDR3 sequence (DNA): TGTGCCAGCAGCTACCAACCGGGGACGAATGAGCAGTTCTTC. It codes for CASSYQPGTNEQFF.

This clonotype was detected many times. V is TRBV20-1 and J is TRBJ2-7; D perhaps matches TRBD1 (6 bases). This CDR3 region has 13 residues. Germline CDR1 and CDR2: DFQATT and SNEGSKA (reference sequence). V gave up 6 bases and J gave up 6 bases, with 18 bases separating them. CDR3: CSAPLGGNGEQYF. The CDR3 DNA reads as TGCAGTGCCCCTCTAGGGGGTAATGGCGAGCAGTACTTC.

The gene calls are TRBV29-1 and TRBJ2-5; D unresolved. Trimming stripped 8 bases from V and 0 bases from J, with 16 bases between. Germline CDR1 and CDR2: SQVTM and ANQGSEA. The CDR3 runs to 14 residues. CDR3 sequence (DNA): TGCAGCCTAAAGGTGGATTTGTACCAAGAGACCCAGTACTTC. It is translated as CSLKVDLYQETQYF.

This clonotype was observed at least ten times. This chain joins TRBV5-1 and TRBJ1-3; D remains ambiguous. Trimming removed 3 bases at V and 0 bases at J, with 13 bases between. The germline gives CDR1 SGHRS, CDR2 YFSETQ. The CDR3 has 16 amino acids. The CDR3, as DNA: TGCGCCAGCAGCTCCCATGGACGGGCCTCTGGAAACACCATATATTTT. Protein: CASSSHGRASGNTIYF.

The genes are TRBV20-1 and TRBJ2-3; 10 nucleotides match TRBD1. V was clipped by 7 bases and J by 0 bases; unmatched bases: 10. CDR1 and CDR2 (germline): DFQATT, SNEGSKA (reference sequence). This CDR3 contains 16 residues. CDR3 in amino acids: CSVIEGQGDSTDTQYF. The DNA of the CDR3 is TGCAGTGTCATAGAAGGACAGGGGGACAGCACAGATACGCAGTATTTT.

The rearrangement links TRBV20-1 to TRBJ1-5; D gene ambiguous. Trimming removed 0 bases at V and 6 bases at J, with 12 bases between. From germline, CDR1 is DFQATT and CDR2 SNEGSKA (reference sequence). This CDR3 spans 14 amino acids. CDR3 residues: CSAREAAASQPQHF. Written as DNA, the CDR3 is TGCAGTGCTAGAGAGGCGGCAGCCAGTCAGCCCCAGCATTTT.

This rearrangement joins TRBV20-1 to TRBJ2-7; the match to TRBD2 covers 9 bases. This CDR3 is 14 amino acids long. The germline V gene encodes CDR1 DFQATT and CDR2 SNEGSKA (reference sequence). Unmatched junction bases numbered 2, after V lost 0 bases and J lost 2 bases. The CDR3 DNA sequence: TGCAGTGCTAGAGATCGCGGGGGGGCCTACGAGCAGTACTTC. The encoded protein is CSARDRGGAYEQYF.

The rearrangement joins TRBV19 to TRBJ2-5; D not resolved. The CDR3 totals 14 residues. Trimming cost V 5 bases and J 0 bases, with 10 bases left between them. Germline V gene lookup returns CDR1 LNHDA and CDR2 SQIVND (reference sequence). CDR3 region: CASSSDRNQETQYF. CDR3 sequence (DNA): TGTGCCAGTAGTTCGGACCGAAACCAAGAGACCCAGTACTTC.

Many counts were recorded for this clonotype. This chain joins TRBV6-2 or TRBV6-3 and TRBJ2-3; the D is unclear. This CDR3 spans 15 amino acids. Germline V gene sequence: CDR1 MNHEY, CDR2 SVGEGT. V lost 5 bases to trimming and J lost 4 bases, with 16 bases between them. CDR3: CASSPPDPPPDTQYF. CDR3 nucleotides: TGTGCCAGCAGTCCTCCGGACCCGCCCCCAGATACGCAGTATTTT.

This clonotype was counted a single time. The V and J genes are TRBV27 and TRBJ1-2; D is ambiguous. V lost 5 bases, J lost 8 bases, and 15 bases lay in between. The CDR3 contains 13 residues. Germline V lookup: CDR1 MNHEY, CDR2 SMNVEV (reference sequence). CDR3: CASSPNLYGGYTF. CDR3 sequence (DNA): TGTGCCAGCAGTCCCAACTTGTACGGGGGCTACACCTTC.

At least ten counts were recorded for this clonotype. The genes are TRBV4-2 and TRBJ2-2; 15 nucleotides align to TRBD2. Germline values: CDR1 LGHNA, CDR2 YNFKEQ. The V segment lost 0 bases and the J segment 5 bases; nucleotides outside the gene matches: 1. The CDR3 runs 17 residues. The CDR3: CASSQEGTSGRTGELFF. The DNA for the CDR3 is TGTGCCAGCAGCCAAGAAGGGACTAGCGGGAGGACCGGGGAGCTGTTTTTT.

For the CDR3, the DNA is TGCGCCAGCAACAGTAGCGAGGGGCCAGATGAGCAGTTCTTC. Its protein product is CASNSSEGPDEQFF. This chain links TRBV10-1 with TRBJ2-1, with D possibly called TRBD1 or TRBD2 (5 bases each). CDR3 length: 14 residues. The V end lost 7 bases, the J end lost 8 bases, and 18 bases lay between the germline ends. Per the germline V gene, CDR1 is WNHNN and CDR2 is SYGVQD (reference sequence).

In this sample, this clonotype turned up many times. The chain is built from TRBV6-5 and TRBJ1-6; D uncertain. The CDR3 has 15 residues. Germline CDR1 MNHEY, CDR2 SVGAGI. V shed 0 bases and J shed 7 bases, with 10 bases lying between them. The CDR3 region is CASSYSVGNNSPLHF. DNA for the CDR3: TGTGCCAGCAGTTACTCCGTGGGGAACAATTCACCCCTCCACTTT.

This sequence joins TRBV29-1 and TRBJ2-3; D remains unclear. Trimming took off 5 bases at V and 6 bases at J, with 6 bases between the two ends. Germline V CDR1 and CDR2: SQVTM, ANQGSEA. The CDR3 is 10 amino acids. The CDR3 nucleotides read TGCAGCGTTCTTTCTGATACGCAGTATTTT. Translating it yields CSVLSDTQYF.

This clonotype was seen just once. The genes are TRBV12-3 or TRBV12-4 and TRBJ1-2; D remains ambiguous. The V end was cut by 3 bases, the J end by 6 bases, with 11 bases between. This CDR3 is built from 13 residues. This CDR3 is CASSLTPGHGYTF. For the CDR3, the DNA is TGTGCCAGCAGTTTGACTCCTGGTCATGGCTACACCTTC.

The chain recombines TRBV5-1 with TRBJ1-3; no definite D call. Trimming removed 4 bases from V and 0 bases from J, with 11 bases in between. Germline V lookup: CDR1 SGHRS, CDR2 YFSETQ. The CDR3 is 15 residues long. CDR3 in amino acids: CASSDLGSSGNTIYF. CDR3 coding DNA: TGCGCCAGCAGCGACCTGGGGTCCTCTGGAAACACCATATATTTT. The full variable domain, in which reference TRBV5-1 and TRBJ1-3 provide the parts outside the CDR3, is KAGVTQTPRYLIKTRGQQVTLSCSPISGHRSVSWYQQTPGQGLQFLFEYFSETQRNKGNFPGRFSGRQFSNSRSEMNVSTLELGDSALYLCASSDLGSSGNTIYFGEGSWLTVV.

This clonotype was counted a few times. The chain has TRBV20-1 and TRBJ2-7; possibly TRBD1 or TRBD2 for D (5 bases each). V was pared by 2 bases and J by 0 bases, with 11 bases between. The CDR3 loop spans 14 amino acids. Germline loops: CDR1 DFQATT, CDR2 SNEGSKA (reference sequence). The CDR3 protein is CSARIAGSSYEQYF. DNA of the CDR3: TGCAGTGCTAGAATCGCAGGGAGCTCCTACGAGCAGTACTTC.

This chain connects TRBV3-1 to TRBJ2-1, with 8 bases matching TRBD2. The germline gives CDR1 LGHDT, CDR2 YNNKEL (reference sequence). The CDR3 is 15 amino acids. With 0 bases clipped from V and 8 bases from J, the junction kept 6 bases outside the gene matches. For the CDR3, the DNA is TGTGCCAGCAGCCAAGACCCGGGGGGGACGTATGAGCAGTTCTTC. Translation: CASSQDPGGTYEQFF.

The chain is built from TRBV15 and TRBJ1-1; possibly TRBD1 for D (6 bases). V dropped 0 bases and J dropped 5 bases, with 13 bases sitting between them. The CDR3 runs to 15 residues. Germline V gives CDR1 LNHNV, CDR2 YYDKDF (reference sequence). CDR3 nucleotide sequence: TGTGCCACCAGCAGAGATCGGATTAGGGGGACTGAAGCTTTCTTT. Encoded protein: CATSRDRIRGTEAFF.

This clonotype has ten or more counts. The V call is TRBV11-3, the J call TRBJ2-2; no clear D. CDR3 length equals 13 residues. V was pared by 0 bases and J by 5 bases, with 4 bases between. The germline CDR1 and CDR2 sequences are SGHNT and YENEEA. The CDR3 nucleotides are TGTGCCAGCAGCTTAGAGAGAACCGGGGAGCTGTTTTTT. This translates into CASSLERTGELFF.

This clonotype was found a few times. CDR3 coding DNA: TGTGCCAGCAGCTCTTGGAGATCGGGGAATGAGCAGTTCTTC. This sequence encodes CASSSWRSGNEQFF. This rearrangement joins TRBV11-3 to TRBJ2-1; D possibly corresponds to TRBD2 (5 bases). Trimming shortened V by 4 bases and J by 7 bases, and 14 bases separated the two germline ends. The CDR3 sequence is 14 residues long. Germline V gives CDR1 SGHNT, CDR2 YENEEA.

The sample holds many counts of this clonotype. The chain uses TRBV28 and TRBJ1-2; possible D gene TRBD1, 5 bases. Germline CDR1 MDHEN, CDR2 SYDVKM. V dropped 3 bases and J dropped 4 bases, with 15 bases sitting between them. The CDR3 contains 15 residues. The CDR3 reads CASSFRDVGTYGYTF. CDR3 coding DNA: TGTGCCAGCAGTTTTCGCGACGTCGGGACCTATGGCTACACCTTC.

This clonotype appeared a few times. The chain carries TRBV15 and TRBJ2-2, with 9 bases lining up with TRBD1. V lost 7 bases to trimming and J lost 5 bases; unmatched junction nucleotides: 5. The CDR3 contains 14 residues. CDR1 and CDR2 (germline): LNHNV, YYDKDF (reference sequence). The CDR3 DNA follows: TGTGCCACCAACCGGGACAGGGTAACCGGGGAGCTGTTTTTT. This encodes CATNRDRVTGELFF.

This clonotype was detected only a few times. J is TRBJ1-6 and V is TRBV5-1; tentatively, D is TRBD1 (6 bases). Germline CDR1 reads SGHRS; CDR2 reads YFSETQ. This CDR3 is 15 amino acids long. Trimming left V 0 bases short and J 7 bases short, with 11 bases between. The CDR3 DNA is TGCGCCAGCAGCTTGGAGGGACATGGAAATTCACCCCTCCACTTT. It is translated as CASSLEGHGNSPLHF.

In this sample, this clonotype turned up a few times. The chain combines TRBV20-1 with TRBJ2-1; 8 nucleotides match TRBD2. CDR3 length equals 15 residues. V lost 1 base and J lost 6; bases outside the gene matches: 8. Germline CDR1 and CDR2: DFQATT and SNEGSKA (reference sequence). This CDR3 is CSARVGLASPNEQFF. CDR3 DNA: TGCAGTGCTAGAGTCGGACTAGCTTCTCCCAATGAGCAGTTCTTC.